This T cell receptor (beta chain) emerged from a study of beta chain features in type 1 diabetes. About the study: Age and gender were similar between patients and healthy donors, as were cell yields. All samples yielded over 95,000,000 examined sorted cells. Study-wide results and caveats: When Type 1 diabetes patients were examined, their TCRB CDR3s proved moderately but significantly shorter in all four CD4+ subsets.

The V gene's germline CDR1 is MDHEN and CDR2 SYDVKM. This CDR3 spans 11 amino acids. V gave up 3 bases and J gave up 7 bases, with 6 bases separating them. What was sequenced were expressed TCRB transcripts, since all of the isolated RNA had been reverse transcribed. Profiling relied on immunoSEQ multiplex PCR, and the TCRdb table lists in-frame clones only, not all of them. The sample includes under 850,000 clones, around an eighth of them seen just once. This clone turned up a few times. Its target is not known. Other DNA sequences of this sample code for an identical CDR3. The receptor was derived from a man between 18 and 29 years old with type 1 diabetes. Sequenced input: naive CD4+ T cells from blood. This rearrangement joins TRBV28 to TRBJ1-2, with D possibly being TRBD1 (5 bases). The CDR3 region has the DNA TGTGCCAGCAGTTTGGGGCGTGGCTACACCTTC. Amino acids: CASSLGRGYTF.